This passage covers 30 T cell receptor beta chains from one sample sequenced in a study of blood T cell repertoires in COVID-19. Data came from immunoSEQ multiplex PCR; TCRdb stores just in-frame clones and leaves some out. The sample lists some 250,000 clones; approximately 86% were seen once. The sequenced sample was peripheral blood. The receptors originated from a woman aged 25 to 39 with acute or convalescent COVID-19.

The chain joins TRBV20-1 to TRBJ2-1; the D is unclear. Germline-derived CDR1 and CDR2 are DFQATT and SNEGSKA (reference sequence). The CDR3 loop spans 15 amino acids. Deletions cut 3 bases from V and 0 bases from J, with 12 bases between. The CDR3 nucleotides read TGCAGTGCTAGTTATACTGCGAGCTCCTACAATGAGCAGTTCTTC. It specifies CSASYTASSYNEQFF.

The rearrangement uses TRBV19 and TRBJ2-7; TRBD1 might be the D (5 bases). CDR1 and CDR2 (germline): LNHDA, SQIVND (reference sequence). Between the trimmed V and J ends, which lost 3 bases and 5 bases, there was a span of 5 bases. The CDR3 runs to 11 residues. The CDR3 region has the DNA TGTGCCAGTAGTATCAGGGACGAGCAGTACTTC. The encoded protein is CASSIRDEQYF.

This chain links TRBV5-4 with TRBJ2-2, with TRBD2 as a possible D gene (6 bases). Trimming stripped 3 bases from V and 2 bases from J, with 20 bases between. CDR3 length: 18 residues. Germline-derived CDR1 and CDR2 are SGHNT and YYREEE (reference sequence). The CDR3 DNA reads TGTGCCAGCAGCTCCGCGGTTTACGAGCGGGCCAACACCGGGGAGCTGTTTTTT. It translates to CASSSAVYERANTGELFF.

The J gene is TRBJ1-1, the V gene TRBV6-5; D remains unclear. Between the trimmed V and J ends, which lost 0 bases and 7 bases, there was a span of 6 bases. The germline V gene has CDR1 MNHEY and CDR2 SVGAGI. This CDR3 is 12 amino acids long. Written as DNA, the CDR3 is TGTGCCAGCAGTTACTCGGCAGGTGAAGCTTTCTTT. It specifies CASSYSAGEAFF.

CDR3 DNA sequence: TGTGCCAGCAGCCCCGGGGGGCATTCCACCGGGGAGCTGTTTTTT. Encoded protein: CASSPGGHSTGELFF. This chain connects TRBV11-2 to TRBJ2-2; possible D gene TRBD2, 7 bases. Germline CDR1 reads SGHAT; CDR2 reads FQNNGV. The CDR3 sequence is 15 residues long. The V end was cut by 5 bases, the J end by 4 bases, with 14 bases between.

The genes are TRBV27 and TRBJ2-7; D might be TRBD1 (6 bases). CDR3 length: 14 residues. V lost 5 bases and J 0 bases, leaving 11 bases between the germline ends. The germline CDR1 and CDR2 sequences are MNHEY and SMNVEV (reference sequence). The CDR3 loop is CASSINRVSYEQYF. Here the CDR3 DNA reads TGTGCCAGCAGTATAAACAGGGTCTCCTACGAGCAGTACTTC.

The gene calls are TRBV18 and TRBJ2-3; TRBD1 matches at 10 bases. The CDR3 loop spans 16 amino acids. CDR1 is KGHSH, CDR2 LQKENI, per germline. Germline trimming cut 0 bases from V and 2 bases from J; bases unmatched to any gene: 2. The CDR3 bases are TGTGCCAGCTCACCACCGGGGACAGGGGACACAGATACGCAGTATTTT. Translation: CASSPPGTGDTDTQYF.

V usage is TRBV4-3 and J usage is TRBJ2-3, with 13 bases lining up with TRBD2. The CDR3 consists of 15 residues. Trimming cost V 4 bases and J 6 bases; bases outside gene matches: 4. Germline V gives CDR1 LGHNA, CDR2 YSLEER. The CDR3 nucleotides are TGCGCCAGCAGCCGGACTAGCGGGGGAAGGGATACGCAGTATTTT. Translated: CASSRTSGGRDTQYF.

CDR3 DNA sequence: TGTGCCAGCAGCCCAACAGGGGGCTTATGGGGGACCCAGTACTTC. As protein: CASSPTGGLWGTQYF. The J gene is TRBJ2-5, the V gene TRBV7-3; 9 positions agree with TRBD1. This CDR3 is 15 amino acids long. Per germline, CDR1 SGHTA and CDR2 FQGTGA. V was pared by 5 bases and J by 7 bases, with 11 bases of the junction left unmatched.

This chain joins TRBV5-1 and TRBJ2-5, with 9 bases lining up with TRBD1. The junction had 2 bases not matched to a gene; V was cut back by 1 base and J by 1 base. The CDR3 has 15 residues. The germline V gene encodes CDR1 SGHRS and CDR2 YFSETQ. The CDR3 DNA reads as TGCGCCAGCAGCTTGTACAGGGGGCGCCAAGAGACCCAGTACTTC. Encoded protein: CASSLYRGRQETQYF.

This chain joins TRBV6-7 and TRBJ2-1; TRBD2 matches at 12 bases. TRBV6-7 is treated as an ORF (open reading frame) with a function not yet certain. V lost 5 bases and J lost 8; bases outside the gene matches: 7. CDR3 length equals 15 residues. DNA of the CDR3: TGTGCCAGCAGTCATGGACTAGCGGGATTACATGAGCAGTTCTTC. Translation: CASSHGLAGLHEQFF.

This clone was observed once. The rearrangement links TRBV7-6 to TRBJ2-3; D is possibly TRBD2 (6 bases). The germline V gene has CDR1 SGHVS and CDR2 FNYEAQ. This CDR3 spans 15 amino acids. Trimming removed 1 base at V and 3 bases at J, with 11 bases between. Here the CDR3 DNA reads TGTGCCAGCAGCTTAGTACTAGCCGCTACAGATACGCAGTATTTT. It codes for CASSLVLAATDTQYF. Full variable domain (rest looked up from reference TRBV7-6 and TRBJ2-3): GAGVSQSPRYKVTKRGQDVALRCDPISGHVSLYWYRQALGQGPEFLTYFNYEAQQDKSGLPNDRFSAERPEGSISTLTIQRTEQRDSAMYRCASSLVLAATDTQYFGPGTRLTVL.

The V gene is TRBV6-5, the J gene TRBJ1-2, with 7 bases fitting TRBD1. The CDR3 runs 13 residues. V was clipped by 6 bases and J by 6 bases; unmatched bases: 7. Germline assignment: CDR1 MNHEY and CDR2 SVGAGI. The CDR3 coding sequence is TGTGCCAGCAGCACAACAGGGGTTCATGGCTACACCTTC. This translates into CASSTTGVHGYTF.

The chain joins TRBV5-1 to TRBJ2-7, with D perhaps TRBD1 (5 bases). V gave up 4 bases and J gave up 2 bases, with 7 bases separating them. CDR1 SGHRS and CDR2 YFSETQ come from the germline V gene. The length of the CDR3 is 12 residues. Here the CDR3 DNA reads TGCGCCAGCAGCGCCAGGGCCTACGAGCAGTACTTC. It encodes CASSARAYEQYF.

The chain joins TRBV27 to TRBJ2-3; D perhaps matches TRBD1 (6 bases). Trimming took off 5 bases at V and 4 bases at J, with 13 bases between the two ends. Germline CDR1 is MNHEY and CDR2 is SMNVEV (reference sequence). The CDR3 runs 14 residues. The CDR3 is CASSLATGPDTQYF. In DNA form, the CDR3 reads TGTGCCAGCAGTCTAGCCACAGGGCCAGATACGCAGTATTTT.

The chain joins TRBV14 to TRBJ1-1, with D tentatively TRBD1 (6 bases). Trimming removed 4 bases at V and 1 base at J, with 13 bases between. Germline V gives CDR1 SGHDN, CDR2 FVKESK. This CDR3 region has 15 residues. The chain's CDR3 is CASSPKLQGNTEAFF. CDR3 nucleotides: TGTGCCAGCAGCCCAAAATTACAGGGGAACACTGAAGCTTTCTTT.

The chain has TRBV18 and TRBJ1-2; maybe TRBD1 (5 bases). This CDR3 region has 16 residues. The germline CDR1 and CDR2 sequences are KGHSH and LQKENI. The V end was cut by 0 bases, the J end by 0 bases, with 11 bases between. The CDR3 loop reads CASSPPGGNANYGYTF. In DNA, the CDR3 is TGTGCCAGCTCACCACCGGGGGGGAATGCTAACTATGGCTACACCTTC.

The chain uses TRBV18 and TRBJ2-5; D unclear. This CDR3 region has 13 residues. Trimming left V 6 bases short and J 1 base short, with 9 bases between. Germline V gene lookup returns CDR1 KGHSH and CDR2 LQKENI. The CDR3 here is CASSSQSQETQYF. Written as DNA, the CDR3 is TGTGCCAGCTCCTCCCAGTCCCAAGAGACCCAGTACTTC.

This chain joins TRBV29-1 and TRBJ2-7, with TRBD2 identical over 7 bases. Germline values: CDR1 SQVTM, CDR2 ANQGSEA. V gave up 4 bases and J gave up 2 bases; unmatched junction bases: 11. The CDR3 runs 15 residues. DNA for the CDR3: TGCAGCGTTGTTGGCCGAAGCGGGGCAACCTACGAGCAGTACTTC. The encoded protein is CSVVGRSGATYEQYF.

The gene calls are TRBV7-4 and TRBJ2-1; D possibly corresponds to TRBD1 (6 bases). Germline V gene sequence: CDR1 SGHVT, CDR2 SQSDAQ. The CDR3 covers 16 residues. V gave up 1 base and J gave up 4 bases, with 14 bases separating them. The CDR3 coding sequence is TGTGCCAGCAGCTTAGACTCGCGACAGGTGTACAATGAGCAGTTCTTC. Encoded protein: CASSLDSRQVYNEQFF.

The CDR3 sequence: CATSRSLSSYEQYF. In DNA, the CDR3 is TGTGCCACCAGCAGATCCTTGAGCTCCTACGAGCAGTACTTC. The chain joins TRBV15 to TRBJ2-7; D call uncertain. Trimming removed 2 bases from V and 0 bases from J, with 8 bases in between. Germline assignment: CDR1 LNHNV and CDR2 YYDKDF (reference sequence). The CDR3 loop spans 14 amino acids.

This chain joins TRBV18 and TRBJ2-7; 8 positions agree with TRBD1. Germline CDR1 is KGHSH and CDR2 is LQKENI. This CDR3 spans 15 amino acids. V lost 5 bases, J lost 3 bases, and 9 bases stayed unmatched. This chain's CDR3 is CASSNRDRSIYEQYF. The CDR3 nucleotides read TGTGCCAGCTCAAACCGGGACAGGAGTATCTACGAGCAGTACTTC.

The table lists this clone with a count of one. Written as DNA, the CDR3 is TGTGCCAGCAGTTATCCGTACGGGAGAGTTGCAGATACGCAGTATTTT. Amino acids: CASSYPYGRVADTQYF. This chain links TRBV6-6 with TRBJ2-3, with D maybe TRBD2 (6 bases). Germline CDR1 reads MNHNY; CDR2 reads SVGAGI (reference sequence). The CDR3 has 16 amino acids. Trimming left V 3 bases short and J 4 bases short, with 17 bases between.

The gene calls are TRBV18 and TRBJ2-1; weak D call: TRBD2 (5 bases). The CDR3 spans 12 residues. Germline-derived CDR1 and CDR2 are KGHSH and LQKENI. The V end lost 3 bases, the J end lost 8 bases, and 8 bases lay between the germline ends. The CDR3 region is CASSPERDEQFF. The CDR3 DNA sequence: TGTGCCAGCTCACCGGAGAGGGATGAGCAGTTCTTC.

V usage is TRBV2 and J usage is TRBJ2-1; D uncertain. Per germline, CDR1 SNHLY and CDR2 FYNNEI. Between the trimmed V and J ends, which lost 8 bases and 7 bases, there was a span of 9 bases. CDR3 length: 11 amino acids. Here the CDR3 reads CASPTGNEQFF. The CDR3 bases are TGTGCCAGCCCGACGGGTAATGAGCAGTTCTTC.

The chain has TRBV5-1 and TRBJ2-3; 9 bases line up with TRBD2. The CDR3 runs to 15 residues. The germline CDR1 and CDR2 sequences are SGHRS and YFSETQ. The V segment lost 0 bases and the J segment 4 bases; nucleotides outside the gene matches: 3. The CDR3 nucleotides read TGCGCCAGCAGCTTGGTGGCGGGAGGGGCAGATACGCAGTATTTT. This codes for CASSLVAGGADTQYF.

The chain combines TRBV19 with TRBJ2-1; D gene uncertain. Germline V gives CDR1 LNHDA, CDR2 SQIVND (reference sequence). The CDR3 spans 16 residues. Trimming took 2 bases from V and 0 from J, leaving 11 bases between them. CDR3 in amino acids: CASSINLGSSYNEQFF. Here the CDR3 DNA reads TGTGCCAGTAGTATAAATTTGGGCAGCTCCTACAATGAGCAGTTCTTC.

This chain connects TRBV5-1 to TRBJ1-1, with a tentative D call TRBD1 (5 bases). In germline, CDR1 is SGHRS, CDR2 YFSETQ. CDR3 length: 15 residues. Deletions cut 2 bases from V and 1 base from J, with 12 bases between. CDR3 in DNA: TGCGCCAGCAGCTTCATTGGGGGGTCGAACACTGAAGCTTTCTTT. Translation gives CASSFIGGSNTEAFF.

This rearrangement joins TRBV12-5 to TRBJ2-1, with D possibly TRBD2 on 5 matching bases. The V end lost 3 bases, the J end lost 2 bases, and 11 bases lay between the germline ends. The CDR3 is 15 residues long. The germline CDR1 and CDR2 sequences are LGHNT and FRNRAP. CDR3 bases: TGTGCTAGTGGTTTAGAGCGGATGGCCTACAATGAGCAGTTCTTC. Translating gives CASGLERMAYNEQFF.

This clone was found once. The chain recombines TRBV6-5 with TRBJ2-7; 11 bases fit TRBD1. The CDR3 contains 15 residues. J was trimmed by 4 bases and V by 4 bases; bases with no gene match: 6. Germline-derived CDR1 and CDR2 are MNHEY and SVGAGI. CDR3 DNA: TGTGCCAGCAGTTTCGGACAGGGGGCTCGGTACGAGCAGTACTTC. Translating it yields CASSFGQGARYEQYF.